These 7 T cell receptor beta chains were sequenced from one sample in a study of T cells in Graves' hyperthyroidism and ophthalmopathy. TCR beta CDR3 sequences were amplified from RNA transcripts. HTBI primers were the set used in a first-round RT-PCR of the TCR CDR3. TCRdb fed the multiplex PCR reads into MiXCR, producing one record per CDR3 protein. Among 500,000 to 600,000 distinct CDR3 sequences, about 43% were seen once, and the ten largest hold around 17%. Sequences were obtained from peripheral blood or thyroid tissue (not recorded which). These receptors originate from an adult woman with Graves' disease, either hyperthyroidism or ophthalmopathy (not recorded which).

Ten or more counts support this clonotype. This CDR3 reads CASSTRQGAAAGELFF. DNA for the CDR3: TGTGCCAGCAGCACGCGCCAAGGGGCGGCGGCCGGGGAGCTGTTTTTT. The chain uses TRBV9 and TRBJ2-2; maybe TRBD1 (5 bases). Germline V gene sequence: CDR1 SGDLS, CDR2 YYNGEE. The germline V and J ends were trimmed by 4 bases and 6 bases, with 19 bases remaining between them. The CDR3 runs 16 residues.

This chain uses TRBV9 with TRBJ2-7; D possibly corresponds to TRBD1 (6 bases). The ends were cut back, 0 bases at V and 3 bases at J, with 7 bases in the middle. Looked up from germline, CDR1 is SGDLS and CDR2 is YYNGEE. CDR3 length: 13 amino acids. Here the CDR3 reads CASSVGGRYEQYF. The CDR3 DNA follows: TGTGCCAGCAGCGTAGGGGGGCGCTACGAGCAGTACTTC.

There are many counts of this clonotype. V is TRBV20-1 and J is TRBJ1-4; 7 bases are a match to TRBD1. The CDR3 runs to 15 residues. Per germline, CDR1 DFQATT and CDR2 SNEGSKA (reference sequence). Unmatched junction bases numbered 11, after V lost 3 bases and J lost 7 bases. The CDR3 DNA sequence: TGCAGTGCTAGGGTGAAACTCAAGGGGGCTGAAAAACTGTTTTTT. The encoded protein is CSARVKLKGAEKLFF.

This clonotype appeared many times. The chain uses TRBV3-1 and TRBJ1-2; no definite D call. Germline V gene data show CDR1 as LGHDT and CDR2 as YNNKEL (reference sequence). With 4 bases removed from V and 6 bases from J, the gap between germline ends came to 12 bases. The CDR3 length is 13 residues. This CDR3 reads CASSPRVTNGYTF. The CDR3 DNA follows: TGTGCCAGCAGCCCCCGTGTTACGAATGGCTACACCTTC.

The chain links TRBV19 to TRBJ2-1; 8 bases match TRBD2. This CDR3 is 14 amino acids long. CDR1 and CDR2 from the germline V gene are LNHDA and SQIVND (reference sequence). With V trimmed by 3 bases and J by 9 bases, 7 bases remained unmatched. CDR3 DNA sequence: TGTGCCAGTAGTATGGTGGTTAGCGGGGCTGAGCAGTTCTTC. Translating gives CASSMVVSGAEQFF.

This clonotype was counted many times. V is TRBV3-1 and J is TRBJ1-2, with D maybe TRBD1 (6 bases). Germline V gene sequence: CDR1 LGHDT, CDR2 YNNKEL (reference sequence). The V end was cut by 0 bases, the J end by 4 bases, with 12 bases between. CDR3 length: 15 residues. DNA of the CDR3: TGTGCCAGCAGCCAAGATCCCGGACAGCTCTATGGCTACACCTTC. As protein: CASSQDPGQLYGYTF.

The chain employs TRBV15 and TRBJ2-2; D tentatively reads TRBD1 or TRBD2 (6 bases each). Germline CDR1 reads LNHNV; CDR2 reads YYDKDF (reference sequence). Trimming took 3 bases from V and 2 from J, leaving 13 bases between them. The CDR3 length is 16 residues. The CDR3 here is CATSSRGDTNTGELFF. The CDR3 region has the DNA TGTGCCACCAGCAGTCGCGGGGACACTAACACCGGGGAGCTGTTTTTT. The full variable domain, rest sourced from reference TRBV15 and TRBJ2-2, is DAMVIQNPRYQVTQFGKPVTLSCSQTLNHNVMYWYQQKSSQAPKLLFHYYDKDFNNEADTPDNFQSRRPNTSFCFLDIRSPGLGDTAMYLCATSSRGDTNTGELFFGEGSRLTVL.